A selection of T cell receptor beta chains follows, all from one sample in a study of PD-1 blockade in classical Hodgkin lymphoma. Profiling relied on immunoSEQ multiplex PCR, and the TCRdb table lists in-frame clones only, not all of them. Found here are roughly 20,000 clones, 70% to 85% of them singletons; the top ten hold around 40%. The sequencing used peripheral blood mononuclear cells (PBMCs), collected before the fourth cycle of nivolumab. The receptors were sampled from a human donor with classical Hodgkin lymphoma. CDR3s include the opening cysteine and the closing phenylalanine or tryptophan. A D gene is named only where the DNA matches it firmly. The listing skips clone size in some rows; elsewhere it reads once, few, many or a size class.

-	-	TRBV19	TRBJ1-2	CASSPTGNYGYTF	TGTGCCAGTAGTCCGACGGGGAACTATGGCTACACCTTC
-	-	TRBV5-1	TRBJ2-7	CASSAAGATNEQYF	TGCGCCAGCAGCGCCGCGGGGGCGACAAACGAGCAGTACTTC
-	TRBD2	TRBV7-2	TRBJ2-7	CASSRSSGSSYEQYF	TGTGCCAGCAGCCGATCTAGCGGGAGCTCCTACGAGCAGTACTTC
-	-	TRBV6-6	TRBJ1-2	CASSPSNYGYTF	TGTGCCAGCAGCCCTTCGAACTATGGCTACACCTTC
-	-	TRBV6-1	TRBJ1-5	CASSEAPPGIQGQPQHF	TGTGCCAGCAGTGAAGCGCCCCCAGGGATTCAGGGTCAGCCCCAGCATTTT
-	TRBD1	TRBV5-1	TRBJ1-1	CASSSYSTGATEAFF	TGCGCCAGCAGCTCCTACTCCACAGGGGCCACTGAAGCTTTCTTT
-	-	TRBV30	TRBJ1-2	CAWSPPGGSNYGYTF	TGTGCCTGGAGTCCCCCGGGCGGCTCTAACTATGGCTACACCTTC
-	-	TRBV18	TRBJ1-1	CASSLSRVGANTEAFF	TGTGCCAGCTCACTCTCTCGAGTTGGGGCGAACACTGAAGCTTTCTTT
few	-	TRBV7-2	TRBJ1-5	CASSLRGDQPQHF	TGTGCCAGCAGCCTACGGGGAGATCAGCCCCAGCATTTT
-	-	TRBV5-4	TRBJ1-2	CASSLDRDGGYTF	TGTGCCAGCAGCTTGGACAGGGACGGAGGCTACACCTTC
-	-	TRBV21-1	TRBJ2-5	CASSKDNRDLGETQYF	TGTGCCAGCAGCAAAGATAACAGGGACTTGGGGGAGACCCAGTACTTC
few	-	TRBV6-6	TRBJ1-5	CASRQGWGQPQHF	TGTGCCAGCAGACAGGGCTGGGGTCAGCCCCAGCATTTT
-	-	TRBV7-2	TRBJ2-7	CASSLVSGSEQYF	TGTGCCAGCAGCTTAGTTTCTGGGTCCGAGCAGTACTTC
-	-	TRBV18	TRBJ2-2	CASSQSPSGTNTGELFF	TGTGCCAGCTCCCAAAGTCCGTCAGGGACGAACACCGGGGAGCTGTTTTTT
-	TRBD2	TRBV5-1	TRBJ2-5	CASSRTTSAEQETQYF	TGCGCCAGCAGCCGGACGACTAGCGCAGAACAAGAGACCCAGTACTTC
-	-	TRBV30	TRBJ2-1	CAWGEGHYNEQFF	TGTGCCTGGGGCGAAGGACATTACAATGAGCAGTTCTTC
-	TRBD1	TRBV7-2	TRBJ2-1	CASSPAPRGLFF	TGTGCCAGCAGTCCAGCTCCTAGGGGGCTCTTCTTC
-	-	TRBV6-1	TRBJ2-7	CASSPGVAYEQYF	TGTGCCAGCAGCCCGGGGGTTGCCTACGAGCAGTACTTC
-	-	TRBV5-8	TRBJ2-1	CASNYPGSLNEQFF	TGTGCCAGCAACTACCCCGGGTCCCTAAATGAGCAGTTCTTC
-	-	TRBV2	TRBJ2-7	CASRTDYYEQYF	TGTGCCAGCAGAACCGACTACTACGAGCAGTACTTC
-	-	TRBV27	TRBJ1-1	CASSLEGGMDTEAFF	TGTGCCAGCAGTTTAGAGGGGGGCATGGACACTGAAGCTTTCTTT
-	-	TRBV10-3	TRBJ2-7	CAISVTKVGYEQYF	TGTGCCATCAGTGTGACTAAAGTCGGCTACGAGCAGTACTTC